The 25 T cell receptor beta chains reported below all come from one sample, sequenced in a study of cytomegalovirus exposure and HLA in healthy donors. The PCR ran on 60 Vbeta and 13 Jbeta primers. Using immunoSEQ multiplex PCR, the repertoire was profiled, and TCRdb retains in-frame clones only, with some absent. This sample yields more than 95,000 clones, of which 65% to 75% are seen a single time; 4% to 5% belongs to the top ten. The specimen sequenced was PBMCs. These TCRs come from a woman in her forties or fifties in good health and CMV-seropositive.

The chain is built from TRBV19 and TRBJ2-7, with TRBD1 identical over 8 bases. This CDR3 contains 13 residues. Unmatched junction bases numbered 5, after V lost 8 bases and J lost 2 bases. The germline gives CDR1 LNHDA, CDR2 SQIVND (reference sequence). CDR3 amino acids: CASLGTGPYEQYF. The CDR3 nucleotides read TGTGCCAGTCTCGGGACAGGACCCTACGAGCAGTACTTC.

CDR3 in DNA: TGTGCCAGCAGGCCTGAACAGGGGGCGCGTGACACTGAAGCTTTCTTT. It yields the protein CASRPEQGARDTEAFF. The rearrangement uses TRBV6-6 and TRBJ1-1; 9 nucleotides match TRBD1. The CDR3 runs to 16 residues. Looked up from germline, CDR1 is MNHNY and CDR2 is SVGAGI (reference sequence). V lost 6 bases and J lost 3; bases outside the gene matches: 11.

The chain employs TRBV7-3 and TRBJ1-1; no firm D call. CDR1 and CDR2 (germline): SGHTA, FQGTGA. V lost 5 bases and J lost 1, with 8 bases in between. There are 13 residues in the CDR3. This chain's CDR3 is CASSPPGNTEAFF. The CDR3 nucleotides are TGTGCCAGCAGCCCCCCGGGGAACACTGAAGCTTTCTTT.

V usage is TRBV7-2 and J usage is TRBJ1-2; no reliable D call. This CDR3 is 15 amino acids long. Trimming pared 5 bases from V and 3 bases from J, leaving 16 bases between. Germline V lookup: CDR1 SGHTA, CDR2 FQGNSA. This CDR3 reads CASSRPNGVDYGYTF. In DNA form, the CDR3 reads TGTGCCAGCAGCCGCCCTAACGGGGTGGACTATGGCTACACCTTC. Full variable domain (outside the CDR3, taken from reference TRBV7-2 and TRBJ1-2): GAGVSQSPSNKVTEKGKDVELRCDPISGHTALYWYRQSLGQGLEFLIYFQGNSAPDKSGLPSDRFSAERTGGSVSTLTIQRTQQEDSAVYLCASSRPNGVDYGYTFGSGTRLTVV.

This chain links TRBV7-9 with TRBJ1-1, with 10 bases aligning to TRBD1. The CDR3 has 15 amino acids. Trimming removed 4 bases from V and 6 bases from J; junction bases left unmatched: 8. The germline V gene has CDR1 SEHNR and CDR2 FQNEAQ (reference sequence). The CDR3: CASSWPGQGIAEAFF. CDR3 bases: TGTGCCAGCAGCTGGCCGGGACAGGGGATCGCTGAAGCTTTCTTT.

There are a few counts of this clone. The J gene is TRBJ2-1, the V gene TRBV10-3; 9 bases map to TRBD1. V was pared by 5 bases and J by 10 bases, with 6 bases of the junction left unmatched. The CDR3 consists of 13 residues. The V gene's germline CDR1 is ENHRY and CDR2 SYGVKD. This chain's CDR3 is CAISLTGGGEQFF. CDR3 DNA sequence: TGTGCCATCAGTTTGACAGGGGGGGGAGAGCAGTTCTTC.

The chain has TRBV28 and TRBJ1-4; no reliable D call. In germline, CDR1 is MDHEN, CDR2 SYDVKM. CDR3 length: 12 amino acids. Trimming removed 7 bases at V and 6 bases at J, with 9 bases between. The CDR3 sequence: CASKQWDEKLFF. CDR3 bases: TGTGCCAGCAAACAGTGGGATGAAAAACTGTTTTTT.

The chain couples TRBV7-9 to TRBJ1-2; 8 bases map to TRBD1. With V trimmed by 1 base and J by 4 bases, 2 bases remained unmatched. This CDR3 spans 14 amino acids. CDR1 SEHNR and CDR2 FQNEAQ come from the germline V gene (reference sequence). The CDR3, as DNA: TGTGCCAGCAGCTTAGGGGGACAGGTCTATGGCTACACCTTC. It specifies CASSLGGQVYGYTF.

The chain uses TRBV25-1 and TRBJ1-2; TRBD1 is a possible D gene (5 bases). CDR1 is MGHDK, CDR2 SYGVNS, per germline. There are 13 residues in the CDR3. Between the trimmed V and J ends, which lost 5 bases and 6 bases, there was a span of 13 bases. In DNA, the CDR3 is TGTGCCAGCAGTTACGACAGCCACCATGGCTACACCTTC. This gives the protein CASSYDSHHGYTF.

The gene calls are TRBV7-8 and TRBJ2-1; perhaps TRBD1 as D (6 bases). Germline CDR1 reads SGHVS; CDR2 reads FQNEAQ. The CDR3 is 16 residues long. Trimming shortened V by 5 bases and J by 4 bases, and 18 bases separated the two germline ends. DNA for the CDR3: TGTGCCAGCAGCCAGCGACAACAGGGTTGGTACAATGAGCAGTTCTTC. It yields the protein CASSQRQQGWYNEQFF.

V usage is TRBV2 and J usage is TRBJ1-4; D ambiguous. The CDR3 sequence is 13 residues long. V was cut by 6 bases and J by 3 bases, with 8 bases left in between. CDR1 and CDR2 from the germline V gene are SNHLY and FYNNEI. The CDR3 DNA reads TGTGCCAGCAGGGGCAGGTCTAATGAAAAACTGTTTTTT. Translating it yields CASRGRSNEKLFF.

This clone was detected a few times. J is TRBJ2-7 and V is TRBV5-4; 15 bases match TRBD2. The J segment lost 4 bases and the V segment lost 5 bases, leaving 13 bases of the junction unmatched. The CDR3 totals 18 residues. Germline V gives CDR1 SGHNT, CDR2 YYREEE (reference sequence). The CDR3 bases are TGTGCCAGCAGTTCCTCGGGACTAGCGGGGGGCGCGGCTTACGAGCAGTACTTC. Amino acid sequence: CASSSSGLAGGAAYEQYF.

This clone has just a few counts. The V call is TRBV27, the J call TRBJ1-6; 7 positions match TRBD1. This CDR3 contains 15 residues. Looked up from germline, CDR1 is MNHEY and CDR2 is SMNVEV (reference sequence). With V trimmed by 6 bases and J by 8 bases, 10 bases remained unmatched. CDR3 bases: TGTGCCAGCAGGGATAGACAGGGTTACGATTCACCCCTCCACTTT. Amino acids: CASRDRQGYDSPLHF.

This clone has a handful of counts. The CDR3 here is CASSKHSDPGQGPANTGELFF. The DNA of the CDR3 is TGTGCCAGCAGCAAGCATTCGGATCCGGGACAGGGGCCCGCGAACACCGGGGAGCTGTTTTTT. The J gene is TRBJ2-2, the V gene TRBV21-1; the table's D call, TRBD1, has no DNA check behind it. TRBV21-1 is shown as a pseudogene. This CDR3 is 21 amino acids long.

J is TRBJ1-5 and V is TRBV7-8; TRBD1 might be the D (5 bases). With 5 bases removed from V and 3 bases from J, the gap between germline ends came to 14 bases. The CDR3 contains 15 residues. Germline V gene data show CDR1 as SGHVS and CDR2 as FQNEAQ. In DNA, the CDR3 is TGTGCCAGCAGCATACTTGGGACTATCAATCAGCCCCAGCATTTT. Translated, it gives CASSILGTINQPQHF.

The CDR3 DNA is TGTGCCAGCAGCTTAGACTCAGGGACTGGGGCCAACGTCCTGACTTTC. The encoded protein is CASSLDSGTGANVLTF. The chain employs TRBV7-2 and TRBJ2-6, with D possibly TRBD1 on 5 matching bases. Trimming removed 1 base from V and 2 bases from J, with 9 bases in between. The CDR3 is 16 amino acids. Germline V gene sequence: CDR1 SGHTA, CDR2 FQGNSA.

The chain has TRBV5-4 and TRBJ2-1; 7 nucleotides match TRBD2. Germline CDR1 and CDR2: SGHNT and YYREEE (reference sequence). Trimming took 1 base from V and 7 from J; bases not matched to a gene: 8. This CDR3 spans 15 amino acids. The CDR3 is CASSLSQGGLNEQFF. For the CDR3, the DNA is TGTGCCAGCAGCTTGAGTCAGGGAGGGTTGAATGAGCAGTTCTTC.

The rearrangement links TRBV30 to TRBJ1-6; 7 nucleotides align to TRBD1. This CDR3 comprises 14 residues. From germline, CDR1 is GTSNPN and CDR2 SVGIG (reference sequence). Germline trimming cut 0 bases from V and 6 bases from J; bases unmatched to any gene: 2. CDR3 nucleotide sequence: TGTGCCTGGAGTGTCGACAGGGTTAATTCACCCCTCCACTTT. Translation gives CAWSVDRVNSPLHF.

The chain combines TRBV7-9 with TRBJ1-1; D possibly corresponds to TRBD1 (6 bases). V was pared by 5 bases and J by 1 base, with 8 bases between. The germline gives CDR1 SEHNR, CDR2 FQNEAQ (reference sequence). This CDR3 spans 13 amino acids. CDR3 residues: CASSRQENTEAFF. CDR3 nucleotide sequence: TGTGCCAGCAGCCGACAGGAGAACACTGAAGCTTTCTTT.

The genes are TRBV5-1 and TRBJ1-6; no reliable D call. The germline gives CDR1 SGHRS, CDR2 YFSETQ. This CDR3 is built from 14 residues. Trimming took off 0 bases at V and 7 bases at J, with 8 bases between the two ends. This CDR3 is CASSLDGGNSPLHF. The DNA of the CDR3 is TGCGCCAGCAGCTTGGACGGCGGAAATTCACCCCTCCACTTT.

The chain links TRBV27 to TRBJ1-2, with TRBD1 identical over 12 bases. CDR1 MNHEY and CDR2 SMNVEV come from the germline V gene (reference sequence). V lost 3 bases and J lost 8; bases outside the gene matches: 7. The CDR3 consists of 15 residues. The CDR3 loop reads CASSLGGQGARGYTF. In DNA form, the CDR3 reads TGTGCCAGCAGTTTGGGGGGACAGGGGGCCCGAGGCTACACCTTC.

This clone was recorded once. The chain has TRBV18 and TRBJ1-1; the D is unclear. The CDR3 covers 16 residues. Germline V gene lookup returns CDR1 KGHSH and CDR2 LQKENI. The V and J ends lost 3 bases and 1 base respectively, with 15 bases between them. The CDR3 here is CASSPQAGSKNTEAFF. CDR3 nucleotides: TGTGCCAGCTCACCTCAGGCCGGGAGCAAGAACACTGAAGCTTTCTTT.

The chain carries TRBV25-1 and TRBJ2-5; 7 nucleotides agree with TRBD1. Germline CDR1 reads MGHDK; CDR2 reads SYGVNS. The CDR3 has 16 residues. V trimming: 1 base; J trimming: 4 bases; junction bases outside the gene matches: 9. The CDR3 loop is CASSELSKGARETQYF. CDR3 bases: TGTGCCAGCAGTGAATTAAGTAAGGGGGCAAGAGAGACCCAGTACTTC.

CDR3 sequence: CASSPRTGNTGELFF. DNA for the CDR3: TGTGCCAGCAGCCCCCGGACAGGGAACACCGGGGAGCTGTTTTTT. The rearrangement uses TRBV9 and TRBJ2-2; TRBD1 matches at 7 bases. The ends lost 4 bases at V and 1 base at J; junction bases unmatched: 4. This CDR3 region has 15 residues. CDR1 is SGDLS, CDR2 YYNGEE, per germline.

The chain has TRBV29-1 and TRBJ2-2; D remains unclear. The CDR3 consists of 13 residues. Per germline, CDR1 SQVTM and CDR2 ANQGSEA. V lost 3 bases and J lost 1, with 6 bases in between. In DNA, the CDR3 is TGCAGCGTTGAGGTAGTGAACACCGGGGAGCTGTTTTTT. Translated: CSVEVVNTGELFF.